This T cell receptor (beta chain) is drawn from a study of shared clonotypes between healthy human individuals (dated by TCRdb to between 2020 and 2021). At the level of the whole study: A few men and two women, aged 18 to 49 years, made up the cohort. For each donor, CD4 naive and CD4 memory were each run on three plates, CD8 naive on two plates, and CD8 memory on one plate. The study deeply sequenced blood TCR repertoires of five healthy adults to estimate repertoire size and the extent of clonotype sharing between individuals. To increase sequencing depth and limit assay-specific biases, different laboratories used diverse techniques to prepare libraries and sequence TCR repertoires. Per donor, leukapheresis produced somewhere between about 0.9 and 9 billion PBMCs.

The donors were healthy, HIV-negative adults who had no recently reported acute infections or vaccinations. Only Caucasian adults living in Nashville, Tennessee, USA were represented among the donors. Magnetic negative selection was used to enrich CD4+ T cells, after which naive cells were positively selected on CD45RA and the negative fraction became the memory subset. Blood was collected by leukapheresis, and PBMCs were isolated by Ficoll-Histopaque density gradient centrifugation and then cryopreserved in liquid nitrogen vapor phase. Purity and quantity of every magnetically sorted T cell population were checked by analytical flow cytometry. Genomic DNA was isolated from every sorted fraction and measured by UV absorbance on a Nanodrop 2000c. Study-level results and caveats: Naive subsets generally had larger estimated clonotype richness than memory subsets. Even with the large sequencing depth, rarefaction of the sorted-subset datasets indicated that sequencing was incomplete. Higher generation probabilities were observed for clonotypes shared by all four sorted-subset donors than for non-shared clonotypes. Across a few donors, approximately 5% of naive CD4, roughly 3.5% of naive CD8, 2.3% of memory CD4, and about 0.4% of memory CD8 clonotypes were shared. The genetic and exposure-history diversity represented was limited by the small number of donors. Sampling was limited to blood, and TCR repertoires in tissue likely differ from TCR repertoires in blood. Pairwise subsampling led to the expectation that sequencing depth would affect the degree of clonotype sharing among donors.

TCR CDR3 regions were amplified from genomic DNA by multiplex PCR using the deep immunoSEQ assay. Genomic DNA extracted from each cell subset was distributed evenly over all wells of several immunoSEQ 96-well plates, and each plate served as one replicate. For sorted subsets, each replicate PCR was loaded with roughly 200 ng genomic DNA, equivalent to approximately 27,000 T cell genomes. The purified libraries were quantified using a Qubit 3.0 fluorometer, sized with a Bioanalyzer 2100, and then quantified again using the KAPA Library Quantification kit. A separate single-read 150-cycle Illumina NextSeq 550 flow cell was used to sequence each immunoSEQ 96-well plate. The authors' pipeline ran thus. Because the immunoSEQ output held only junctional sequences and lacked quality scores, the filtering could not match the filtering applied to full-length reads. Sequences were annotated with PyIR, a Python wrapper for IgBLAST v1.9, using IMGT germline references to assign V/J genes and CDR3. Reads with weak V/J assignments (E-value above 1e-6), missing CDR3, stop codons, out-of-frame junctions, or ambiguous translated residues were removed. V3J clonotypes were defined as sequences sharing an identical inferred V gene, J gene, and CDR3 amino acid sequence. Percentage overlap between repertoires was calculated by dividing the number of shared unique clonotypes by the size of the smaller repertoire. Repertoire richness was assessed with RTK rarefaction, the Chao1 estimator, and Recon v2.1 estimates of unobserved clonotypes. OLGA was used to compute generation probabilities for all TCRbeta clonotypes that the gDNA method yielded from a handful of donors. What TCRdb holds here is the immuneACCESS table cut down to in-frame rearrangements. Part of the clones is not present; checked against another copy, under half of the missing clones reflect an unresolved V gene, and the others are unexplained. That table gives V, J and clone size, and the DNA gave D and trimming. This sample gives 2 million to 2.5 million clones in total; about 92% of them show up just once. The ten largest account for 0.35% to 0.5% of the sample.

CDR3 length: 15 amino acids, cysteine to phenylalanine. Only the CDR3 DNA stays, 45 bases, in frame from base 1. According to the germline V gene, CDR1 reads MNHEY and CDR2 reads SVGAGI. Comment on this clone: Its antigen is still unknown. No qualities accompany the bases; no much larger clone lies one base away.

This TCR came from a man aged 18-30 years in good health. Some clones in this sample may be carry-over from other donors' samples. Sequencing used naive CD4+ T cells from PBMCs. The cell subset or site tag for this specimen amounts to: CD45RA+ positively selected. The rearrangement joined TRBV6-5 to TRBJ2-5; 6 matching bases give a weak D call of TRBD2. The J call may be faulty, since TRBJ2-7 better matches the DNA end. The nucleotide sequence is TGTGCCAGCAGTTACGGGAGCGGGCGGACCTACGAGCAGTACTTC. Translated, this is CASSYGSGRTYEQYF.